The next 2 T cell receptor beta chains were all read from a single sample in a study of siplizumab effects on memory and regulatory T cells. Assay used: immunoSEQ multiplex PCR; TCRdb lists only in-frame clones, some missing. Seen here are under 110,000 clones, about nine tenths observed once, and the top ten hold around 12%. The specimen was non-Treg CD4+ T cells sorted from blood. Source of these receptors: a human donor in good health.

This chain connects TRBV5-1 to TRBJ2-2, with 8 nucleotides matching TRBD2. The CDR3 runs 15 residues. Germline CDR1 is SGHRS and CDR2 is YFSETQ. With V trimmed by 9 bases and J by 7 bases, 14 bases remained unmatched. Here the CDR3 reads CATREREGFSGELFF. In DNA, the CDR3 is TGCGCCACCAGGGAACGGGAGGGCTTCAGCGGGGAGCTGTTTTTT.

This sequence joins TRBV11-3 and TRBJ2-3; D possibly corresponds to TRBD1 (6 bases). Per the germline V gene, CDR1 is SGHNT and CDR2 is YENEEA. The CDR3 has 15 amino acids. Trimming left V 1 base short and J 6 bases short, with 14 bases between. This CDR3 reads CASSLVIGDKDTQYF. CDR3 in DNA: TGTGCCAGCAGCTTAGTAATCGGGGACAAGGATACGCAGTATTTT.